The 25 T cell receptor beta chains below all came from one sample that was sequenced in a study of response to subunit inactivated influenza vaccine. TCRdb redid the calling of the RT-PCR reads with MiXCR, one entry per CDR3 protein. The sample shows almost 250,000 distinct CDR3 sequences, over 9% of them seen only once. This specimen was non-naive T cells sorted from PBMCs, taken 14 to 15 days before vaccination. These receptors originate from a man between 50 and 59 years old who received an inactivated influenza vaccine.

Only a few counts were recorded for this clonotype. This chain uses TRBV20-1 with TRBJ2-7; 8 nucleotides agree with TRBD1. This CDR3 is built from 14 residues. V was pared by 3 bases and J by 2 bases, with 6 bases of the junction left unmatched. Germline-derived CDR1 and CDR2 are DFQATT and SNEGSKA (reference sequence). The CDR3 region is CSASFETGAYEQYF. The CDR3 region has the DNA TGCAGTGCTAGCTTCGAGACAGGGGCCTACGAGCAGTACTTC.

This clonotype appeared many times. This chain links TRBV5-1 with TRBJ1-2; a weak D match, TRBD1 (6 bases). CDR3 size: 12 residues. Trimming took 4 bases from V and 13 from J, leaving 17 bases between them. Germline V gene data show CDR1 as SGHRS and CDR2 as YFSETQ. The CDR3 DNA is TGCGCCAGCAGCCATGAGGGGGTGCGCGGCACCTTC. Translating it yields CASSHEGVRGTF.

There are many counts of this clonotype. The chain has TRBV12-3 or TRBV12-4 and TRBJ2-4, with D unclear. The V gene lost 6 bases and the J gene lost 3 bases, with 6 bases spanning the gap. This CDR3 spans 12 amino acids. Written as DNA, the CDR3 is TGTGCCAGCAGAAGTAACAAAAACATTCAGTACTTC. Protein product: CASRSNKNIQYF.

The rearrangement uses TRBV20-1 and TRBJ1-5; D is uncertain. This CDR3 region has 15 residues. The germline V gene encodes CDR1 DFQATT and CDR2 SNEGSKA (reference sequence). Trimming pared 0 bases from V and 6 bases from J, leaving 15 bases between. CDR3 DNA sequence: TGCAGTGCTAGAGATCTAAGCACAGTTGGTCAGCCCCAGCATTTT. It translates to CSARDLSTVGQPQHF.

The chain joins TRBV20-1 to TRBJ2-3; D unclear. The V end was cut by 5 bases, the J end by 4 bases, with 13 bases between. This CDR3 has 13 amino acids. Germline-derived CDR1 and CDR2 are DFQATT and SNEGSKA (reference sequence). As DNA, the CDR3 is TGCAGTGCTTCATGGACCCCTCCAGATACGCAGTATTTT. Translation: CSASWTPPDTQYF.

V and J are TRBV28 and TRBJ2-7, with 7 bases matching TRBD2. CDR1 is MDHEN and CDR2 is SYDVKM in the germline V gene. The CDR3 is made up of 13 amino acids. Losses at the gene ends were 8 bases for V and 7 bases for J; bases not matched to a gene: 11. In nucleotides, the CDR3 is TGTGCCAGCTATAGCGGGCCCTGGGGGGAGCAGTACTTC. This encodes CASYSGPWGEQYF.

The CDR3 is CASSPPGLAKNIQYF. The CDR3 DNA reads TGCGCCAGCAGCCCGCCGGGATTAGCCAAAAACATTCAGTACTTC. The V call is TRBV4-3, the J call TRBJ2-4; the D gene is possibly TRBD2 (5 bases). Germline V lookup: CDR1 LGHNA, CDR2 YSLEER. The V end was cut by 4 bases, the J end by 0 bases, with 10 bases between. The CDR3 loop spans 15 amino acids.

The DNA of the CDR3 is TGTGCCAGCAGACAAAGCGGGGAGCAGTACTTC. Translated: CASRQSGEQYF. The chain is built from TRBV3-1 and TRBJ2-7; possibly TRBD2 for D (6 bases). CDR1 is LGHDT, CDR2 YNNKEL, per germline (reference sequence). The V end lost 6 bases, the J end lost 7 bases, and 10 bases lay between the germline ends. The length of the CDR3 is 11 residues.

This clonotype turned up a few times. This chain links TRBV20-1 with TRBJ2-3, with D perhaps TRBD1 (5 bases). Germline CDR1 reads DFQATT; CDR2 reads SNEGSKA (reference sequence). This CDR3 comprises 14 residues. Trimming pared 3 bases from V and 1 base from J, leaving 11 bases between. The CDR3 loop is CSASVGQGTDTQYF. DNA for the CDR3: TGCAGTGCTAGCGTGGGGCAGGGCACAGATACGCAGTATTTT.

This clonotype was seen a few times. The DNA for the CDR3 is TGCAGTGCTATAACCGGACAGTTGAACACTGAAGCTTTCTTT. Its translation is CSAITGQLNTEAFF. The rearrangement links TRBV20-1 to TRBJ1-1; tentative D call: TRBD1 (6 bases). Per the germline V gene, CDR1 is DFQATT and CDR2 is SNEGSKA (reference sequence). The CDR3 has 14 amino acids. Trimming removed 4 bases at V and 0 bases at J, with 12 bases between.

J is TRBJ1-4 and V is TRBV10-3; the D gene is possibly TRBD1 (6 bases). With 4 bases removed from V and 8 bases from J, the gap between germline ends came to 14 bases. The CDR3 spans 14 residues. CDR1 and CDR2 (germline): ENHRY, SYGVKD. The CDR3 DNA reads TGTGCCATCAGTGGGACAGATTTAGGGGAAAAACTGTTTTTT. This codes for CAISGTDLGEKLFF.

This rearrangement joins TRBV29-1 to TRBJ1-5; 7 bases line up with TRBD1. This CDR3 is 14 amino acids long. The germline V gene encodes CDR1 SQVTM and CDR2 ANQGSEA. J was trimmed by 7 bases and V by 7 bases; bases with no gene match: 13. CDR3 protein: CSGLRQGGNQPQHF. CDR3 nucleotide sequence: TGCAGCGGATTACGACAGGGTGGGAACCAGCCCCAGCATTTT.

CDR3 in amino acids: CSARVPISGNTIYF. The DNA for the CDR3 is TGCAGTGCTAGAGTCCCGATCTCTGGAAACACCATATATTTT. This chain joins TRBV20-1 and TRBJ1-3; D ambiguous. The CDR3 sequence is 14 residues long. Germline V gives CDR1 DFQATT, CDR2 SNEGSKA (reference sequence). V lost 1 base and J lost 0, with 7 bases in between.

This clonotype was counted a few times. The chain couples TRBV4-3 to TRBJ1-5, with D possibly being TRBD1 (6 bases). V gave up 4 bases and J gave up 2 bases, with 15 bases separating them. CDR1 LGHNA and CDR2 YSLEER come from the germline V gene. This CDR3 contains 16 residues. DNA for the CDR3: TGCGCCAGCAGCCGGACAGCAGGTTCGGGCAATCAGCCCCAGCATTTT. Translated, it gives CASSRTAGSGNQPQHF.

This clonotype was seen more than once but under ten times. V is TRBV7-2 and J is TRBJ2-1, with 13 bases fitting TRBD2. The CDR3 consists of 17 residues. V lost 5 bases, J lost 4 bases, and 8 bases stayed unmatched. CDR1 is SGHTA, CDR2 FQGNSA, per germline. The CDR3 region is CASSNFPTSGGYNEQFF. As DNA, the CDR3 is TGTGCCAGCAGCAACTTCCCGACTAGCGGGGGGTACAATGAGCAGTTCTTC.

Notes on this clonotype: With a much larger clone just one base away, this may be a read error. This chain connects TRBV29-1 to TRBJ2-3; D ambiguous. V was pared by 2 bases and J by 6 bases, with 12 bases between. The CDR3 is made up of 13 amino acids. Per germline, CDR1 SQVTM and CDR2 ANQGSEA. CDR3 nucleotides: TGCAGCGTTGAACATCCCCCCGAGGATACGCAGTATTTT. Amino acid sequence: CSVEHPPEDTQYF.

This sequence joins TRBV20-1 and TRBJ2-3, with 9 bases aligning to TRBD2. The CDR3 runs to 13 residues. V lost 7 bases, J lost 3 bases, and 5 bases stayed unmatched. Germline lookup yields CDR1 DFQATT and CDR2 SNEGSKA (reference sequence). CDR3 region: CSGGAGGTDTQYF. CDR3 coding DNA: TGCAGTGGTGGAGCGGGGGGAACAGATACGCAGTATTTT.

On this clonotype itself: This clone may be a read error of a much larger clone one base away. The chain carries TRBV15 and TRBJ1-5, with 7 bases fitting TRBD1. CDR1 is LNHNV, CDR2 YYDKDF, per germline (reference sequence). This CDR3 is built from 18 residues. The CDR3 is CATSRGSPLDRVNQPQRF. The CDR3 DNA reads TGTGCCACCAGCAGAGGTTCCCCCCTTGACAGGGTCAATCAGCCCCAGCGTTTT.

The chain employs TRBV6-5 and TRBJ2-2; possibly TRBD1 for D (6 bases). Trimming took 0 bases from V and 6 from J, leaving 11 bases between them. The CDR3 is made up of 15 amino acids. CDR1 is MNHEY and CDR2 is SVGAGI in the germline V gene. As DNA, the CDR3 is TGTGCCAGCAGTTACTCTACAGGGTCGGCCGGGGAGCTGTTTTTT. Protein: CASSYSTGSAGELFF.

Here the CDR3 reads CASSQTDRVRTF. For the CDR3, the DNA is TGTGCCAGCAGCCAAACCGACAGGGTACGCACCTTC. The chain combines TRBV14 with TRBJ1-2; 7 nucleotides line up with TRBD1. The CDR3 runs 12 residues. V shed 2 bases, J shed 13 bases, and the junction held 7 bases outside the gene matches. Looked up from germline, CDR1 is SGHDN and CDR2 is FVKESK.

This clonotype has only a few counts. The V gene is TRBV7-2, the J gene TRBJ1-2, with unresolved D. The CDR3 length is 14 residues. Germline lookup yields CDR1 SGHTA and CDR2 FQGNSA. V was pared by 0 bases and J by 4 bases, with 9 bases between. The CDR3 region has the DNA TGTGCCAGCAGCTTAGCGTCAGGCCTCTATGGCTACACCTTC. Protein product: CASSLASGLYGYTF.

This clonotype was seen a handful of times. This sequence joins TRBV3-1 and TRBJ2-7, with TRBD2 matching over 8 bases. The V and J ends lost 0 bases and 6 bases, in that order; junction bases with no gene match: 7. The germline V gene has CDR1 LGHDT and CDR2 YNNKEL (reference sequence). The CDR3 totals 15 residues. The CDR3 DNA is TGTGCCAGCAGCCAAGAACCGACTAGCGTCTTCGAGCAGTACTTC. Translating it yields CASSQEPTSVFEQYF.

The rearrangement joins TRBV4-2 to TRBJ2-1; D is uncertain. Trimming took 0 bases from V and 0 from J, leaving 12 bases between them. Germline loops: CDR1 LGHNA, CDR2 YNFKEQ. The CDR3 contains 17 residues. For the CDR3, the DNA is TGTGCCAGCAGCCAAGAACCGGAAGTGAGCTCCTACAATGAGCAGTTCTTC. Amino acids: CASSQEPEVSSYNEQFF.

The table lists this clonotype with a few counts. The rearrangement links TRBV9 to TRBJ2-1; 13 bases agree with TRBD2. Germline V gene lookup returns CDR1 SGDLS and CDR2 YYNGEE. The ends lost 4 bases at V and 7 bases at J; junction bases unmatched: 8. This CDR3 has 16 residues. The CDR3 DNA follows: TGTGCCAGCAGCCCAACCGGGACTAGCGGGGCTAATGAGCAGTTCTTC. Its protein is CASSPTGTSGANEQFF. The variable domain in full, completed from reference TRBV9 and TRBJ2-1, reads DSGVTQTPKHLITATGQRVTLRCSPRSGDLSVYWYQQSLDQGLQFLIQYYNGEERAKGNILERFSAQQFPDLHSELNLSSLELGDSALYFCASSPTGTSGANEQFFGPGTRLTVL.

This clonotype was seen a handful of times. CDR3 nucleotide sequence: TGTGCCATCAGTGAGTCGTATTTTGTCAGGGAGAGGGGCGAGCAGTACTTC. Its protein is CAISESYFVRERGEQYF. This chain links TRBV10-3 with TRBJ2-7, with D possibly called TRBD1 or TRBD2 (5 bases each). The CDR3 is made up of 17 amino acids. Germline V gives CDR1 ENHRY, CDR2 SYGVKD. V lost 0 bases to trimming and J lost 6 bases, with 21 bases between them.